The rows below give T cell receptor beta chains drawn from one sample of a study of PD-1 blockade in classical Hodgkin lymphoma. Profiled with immunoSEQ multiplex PCR; TCRdb holds only in-frame clones, not every one. The sample carries about 58,000 clones, approximately 90% recorded once. The sample in question was peripheral blood mononuclear cells (PBMCs), obtained before the second cycle of nivolumab. All receptors come from a human donor with classical Hodgkin lymphoma. Both conserved end residues are part of each CDR3. A D gene is named only where the DNA matches it firmly. Rows may omit the clone size; those that give it use once, few, many or a size class.

J gene	D gene	clone size	CDR3 length	V gene	CDR3 DNA	CDR3 protein
TRBJ2-1	TRBD2	NA	15	TRBV6-4	TGTGCCAGCAGTACGGCCGCGGGGGGGGAGGACGAGCAGTTCTTC	CASSTAAGGEDEQFF
TRBJ1-2	TRBD1	NA	15	TRBV7-9	TGTGCCAGCAGCTTACAGGGGGCTACTAACTATGGCTACACCTTC	CASSLQGATNYGYTF
TRBJ2-7	NA	NA	15	TRBV18	TGTGCCAGCTCACCAATAGCGGATTTCTCCTACGAGCAGTACTTC	CASSPIADFSYEQYF
TRBJ2-6	TRBD1	NA	20	TRBV19	TGTGCCAGTAGTACACCGAGGGGGACAGGGGCGTTCTCTGGGGCCAACGTCCTGACTTTC	CASSTPRGTGAFSGANVLTF
TRBJ2-7	NA	NA	15	TRBV7-7	TGTGCCAGCAGCTTAGGGGCAGGGCCGACCTACGAGCAGTACTTC	CASSLGAGPTYEQYF
TRBJ1-2	NA	few	13	TRBV28	TGTGCCAGCAGCTCCTATCAGACTAAAGGCTACACCTTC	CASSSYQTKGYTF
TRBJ2-1	TRBD2	NA	15	TRBV28	TGTGCCAGCAGCCCAAGACTAGCGGATTACAATGAGCAGTTCTTC	CASSPRLADYNEQFF
TRBJ2-7	NA	NA	15	TRBV18	TGTGCCAGCTCGCAAAAGGGCGGAGGCTACTACGAGCAGTACTTC	CASSQKGGGYYEQYF
TRBJ2-5	NA	NA	14	TRBV2	TGTGCCAGCAGTGAAGAGAGGCTAGGGGAGACCCAGTACTTC	CASSEERLGETQYF
TRBJ2-4	NA	NA	14	TRBV28	TGTGCCAGCAGTTTAACGGAAGCCAAAAACATTCAGTACTTC	CASSLTEAKNIQYF
TRBJ2-5	NA	NA	12	TRBV6-6	TGTGCCAGCAGCGAGCCCGGGGAGACCCAGTACTTC	CASSEPGETQYF
TRBJ2-3	NA	once	19	TRBV9	TGTGCCAGCAGCGCCCAGGGGGGAAGCGGGGGCCGGAGCGCAGATACGCAGTATTTT	CASSAQGGSGGRSADTQYF
TRBJ1-5	NA	NA	15	TRBV9	TGTGCCAGCAGCGTAGCGGGGTTTAGCAATCAGCCCCAGCATTTT	CASSVAGFSNQPQHF
TRBJ2-7	NA	NA	18	TRBV7-8	TGTGCCAGCAGCTTACGCGTTCCCGGGGAGACTGTCTCCTACGAGCAGTACTTC	CASSLRVPGETVSYEQYF
TRBJ1-6	NA	NA	17	TRBV10-3	TGTGCCATCAGTGAGGGGGGGAGCGACAGATCAAATTCACCCCTCCACTTT	CAISEGGSDRSNSPLHF
TRBJ1-2	TRBD1	NA	15	TRBV4-1	TGCGCCAGCAGCCAGGCTCTGGACAGGGTCTATGGCTACACCTTC	CASSQALDRVYGYTF
TRBJ2-3	TRBD2	NA	16	TRBV9	TGTGCCAGCAGCGGGACTAGCGGGATCAGCACAGATACGCAGTATTTT	CASSGTSGISTDTQYF
TRBJ2-7	TRBD2	NA	17	TRBV5-1	TGCGCCAGCAGGGGACTAGCGGGAGGCCCCGCCGTCGACGAGCAGTACTTC	CASRGLAGGPAVDEQYF
TRBJ2-5	TRBD2	NA	17	TRBV5-4	TGTGCCAGCAGCTTTAATCTTGGGACTAGCGTACAAGAGACCCAGTACTTC	CASSFNLGTSVQETQYF
TRBJ2-2	NA	once	13	TRBV28	TGTGCCAGCAGTTTGAGAACAGCCGGGGAGCTGTTTTTT	CASSLRTAGELFF